This T cell receptor beta chain was profiled in a study of blood T cell repertoires in COVID-19. At the level of the study: COVID-19 samples collected from the United States, Italy and Spain covered acute and convalescent phases. PBMCs, B-cell-depleted T cells, or T cells were the source of the cDNA or gDNA that made up the material.

The V and J ends lost 7 bases and 4 bases respectively, with 10 bases between them. The germline V gene has CDR1 LNHDA and CDR2 SQIVND (reference sequence). This CDR3 has 12 amino acids. Original analysis: Reference gene primer amplification gave nucleated cell count estimates. Data came from immunoSEQ multiplex PCR; TCRdb stores just in-frame clones and leaves some out. D and trimming come from the DNA, and the V and J calls and clone size come from that table. The table has approximately 150,000 clones, around 83% seen once; the top ten hold 8.5% to 9%. It was during active infection that Seattle patients were enrolled and then longitudinally followed.

Specimen: peripheral blood. The V and J genes are TRBV19 and TRBJ1-2; possibly TRBD1 for D (5 bases). The sequence came from a man in his thirties or forties with COVID-19, enrolled during active disease. For the CDR3, the DNA is TGTGCCAGTAAAAGGGGTCCCTATGGCTACACCTTC. It is translated as CASKRGPYGYTF.